This T cell receptor (beta chain) came from a study of shared clonotypes between healthy human individuals. Germline V gene sequence: CDR1 MDHEN, CDR2 SYDVKM. The CDR3 length is 15 residues. Trimming cost V 2 bases and J 5 bases; bases outside gene matches: 8. It was into CD45RA+ naive and CD45RA-negative memory subsets that the CD4+ cells were split. Generated by immunoSEQ multiplex PCR, the TCRdb table keeps only in-frame clones and is missing some. Among 1.5 million to 1.9 million clones, 95% to 99% were seen once, and the ten largest hold approximately 0.44%. The TCR comes from a young man in good health. Sequenced material: naive CD4+ T cells sorted from blood. As for subset: CD45RA+ positively selected. V gene TRBV28 combines with J gene TRBJ2-5; 7 bases line up with TRBD1. This chain's CDR3 is CASSLRMTGRETQYF. The CDR3, as DNA: TGTGCCAGCAGTTTACGCATGACAGGGCGGGAGACCCAGTACTTC.